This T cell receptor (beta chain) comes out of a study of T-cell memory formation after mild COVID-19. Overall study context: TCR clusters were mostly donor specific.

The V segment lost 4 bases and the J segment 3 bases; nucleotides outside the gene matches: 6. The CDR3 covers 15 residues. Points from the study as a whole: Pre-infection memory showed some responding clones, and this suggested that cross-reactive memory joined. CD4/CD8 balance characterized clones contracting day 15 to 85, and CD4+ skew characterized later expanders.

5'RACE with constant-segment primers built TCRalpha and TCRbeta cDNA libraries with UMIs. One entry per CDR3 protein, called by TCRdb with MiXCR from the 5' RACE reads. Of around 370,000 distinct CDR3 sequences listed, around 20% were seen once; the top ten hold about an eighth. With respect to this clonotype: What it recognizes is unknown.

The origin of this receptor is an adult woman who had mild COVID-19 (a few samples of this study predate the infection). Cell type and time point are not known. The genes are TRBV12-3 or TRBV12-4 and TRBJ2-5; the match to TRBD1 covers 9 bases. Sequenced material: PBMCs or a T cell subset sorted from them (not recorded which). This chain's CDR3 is CASSSRTGAKETQYF. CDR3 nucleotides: TGTGCCAGCAGTTCAAGGACAGGGGCCAAAGAGACCCAGTACTTC.